This is a list of T cell receptor beta chains from one sample in a study of long-term antiretroviral therapy in people with HIV. This table comes from immunoSEQ multiplex PCR, and its TCRdb copy is limited to in-frame clones, with some not included. The data hold 45,000 or so clones, with more than 90% observed a single time. The specimen was unsorted PBMCs, collected 3.7 years after starting antiretroviral therapy. All receptors come from a woman aged 50 to 60 with HIV. The CDR3 runs from the conserved cysteine through the conserved F or W. A D gene is named only where the DNA matches it firmly. Clone size, where shown, is once, few, many, or a class for clones that have expanded.

abundance: once
len: 16
d_gene: TRBD2
j_gene: TRBJ2-5
v_gene: TRBV15
CDR3aa: CATSLVAGGQQETQYF
CDR3nt: TGTGCCACCAGCCTCGTAGCGGGGGGGCAGCAAGAGACCCAGTACTTC

abundance: -
len: 15
d_gene: TRBD2
j_gene: TRBJ2-1
v_gene: TRBV7-3
CDR3aa: CASSPSGGAYNEQFF
CDR3nt: TGTGCCAGCAGCCCCAGCGGGGGGGCCTACAATGAGCAGTTCTTC

abundance: -
len: 13
d_gene: TRBD1
j_gene: TRBJ2-3
v_gene: TRBV7-2
CDR3aa: CASSWTGFDTQYF
CDR3nt: TGTGCCAGCAGCTGGACAGGGTTCGATACGCAGTATTTT

abundance: -
len: 13
d_gene: -
j_gene: TRBJ1-4
v_gene: TRBV7-8
CDR3aa: CASSQFRDTELFF
CDR3nt: TGTGCCAGCAGCCAATTTCGGGACACCGAACTGTTTTTT

abundance: -
len: 17
d_gene: TRBD2
j_gene: TRBJ2-2
v_gene: TRBV28
CDR3aa: CASTRTSGGAGTGELFF
CDR3nt: TGTGCCAGCACCCGGACTAGCGGGGGGGCGGGCACCGGGGAGCTGTTTTTT

abundance: once
len: 14
d_gene: -
j_gene: TRBJ2-2
v_gene: TRBV7-9
CDR3aa: CASSLVMNTGELFF
CDR3nt: TGTGCCAGCAGCTTAGTGATGAACACCGGGGAGCTGTTTTTT

abundance: -
len: 10
d_gene: -
j_gene: TRBJ1-5
v_gene: TRBV6-6
CDR3aa: CAGGAQPQHF
CDR3nt: TGTGCCGGGGGGGCCCAGCCCCAGCATTTT

abundance: once
len: 17
d_gene: TRBD1
j_gene: TRBJ2-7
v_gene: TRBV7-9
CDR3aa: CASSTTSGTGHSYEQYF
CDR3nt: TGTGCCAGCAGCACTACGTCGGGGACAGGGCATTCCTACGAGCAGTACTTC

abundance: -
len: 14
d_gene: -
j_gene: TRBJ1-4
v_gene: TRBV6-1
CDR3aa: CASSPGRTNEKLFF
CDR3nt: TGTGCCAGCAGTCCGGGACGGACTAATGAAAAACTGTTTTTT

abundance: -
len: 15
d_gene: -
j_gene: TRBJ2-6
v_gene: TRBV5-1
CDR3aa: CASSPGGEGANVLTF
CDR3nt: TGCGCCAGCAGCCCTGGCGGAGAAGGGGCCAACGTCCTGACTTTC

abundance: -
len: 15
d_gene: -
j_gene: TRBJ1-1
v_gene: TRBV4-1
CDR3aa: CASSPDDRWNTEAFF
CDR3nt: TGCGCCAGCAGCCCAGATGACAGGTGGAACACTGAAGCTTTCTTT

abundance: few
len: 15
d_gene: -
j_gene: TRBJ2-7
v_gene: TRBV4-1
CDR3aa: CASSQGSQGGYEQYF
CDR3nt: TGCGCCAGCAGCCAAGGCAGCCAGGGTGGTTACGAGCAGTACTTC

abundance: -
len: 15
d_gene: TRBD1
j_gene: TRBJ1-2
v_gene: TRBV15
CDR3aa: CATSRATGGYDGYTF
CDR3nt: TGTGCCACCAGCAGGGCTACAGGGGGATACGATGGCTACACCTTC

abundance: -
len: 14
d_gene: -
j_gene: TRBJ2-7
v_gene: TRBV19
CDR3aa: CASSTRDSRYEQYF
CDR3nt: TGTGCCAGTAGCACACGGGACTCACGATACGAGCAGTACTTC